These 17 T cell receptor beta chains originate from one sample sequenced in a study of blood T cell repertoires in COVID-19. The assay was immunoSEQ multiplex PCR, and TCRdb's table has in-frame clones only and misses some. The sample shows under 350,000 clones, around 88% of them seen only once. The sequenced material came from peripheral blood. These receptors were obtained from a middle-aged man with acute or convalescent COVID-19.

The chain uses TRBV5-1 and TRBJ2-1; D call uncertain. The germline V gene encodes CDR1 SGHRS and CDR2 YFSETQ. The CDR3 has 14 residues. The ends were cut back, 2 bases at V and 2 bases at J, with 8 bases in the middle. The CDR3 reads CASSLYYTYNEQFF. The DNA for the CDR3 is TGCGCCAGCAGCTTATACTATACCTACAATGAGCAGTTCTTC.

The chain is built from TRBV2 and TRBJ1-5; D perhaps matches TRBD1 (6 bases). Between the trimmed V and J ends, which lost 1 base and 7 bases, there was a span of 11 bases. The CDR3 totals 14 residues. CDR1 SNHLY and CDR2 FYNNEI come from the germline V gene. The CDR3 spells CASSEDGGRQPQHF. CDR3 sequence (DNA): TGTGCCAGCAGTGAAGATGGGGGCCGCCAGCCCCAGCATTTT.

The V and J genes are TRBV3-1 (or the pseudogene TRBV3-2) and TRBJ1-3; D might be TRBD1 (6 bases). Trimming took 4 bases from V and 0 from J, leaving 10 bases between them. The CDR3 runs 15 residues. Germline V lookup: CDR1 LGHDT, CDR2 YNNKEL (reference sequence). The chain's CDR3 is CASSRGHNSGNTIYF. CDR3 sequence (DNA): TGTGCCAGCAGCCGGGGACATAACTCTGGAAACACCATATATTTT.

V is TRBV9 and J is TRBJ2-2, with 8 bases fitting TRBD2. Germline-derived CDR1 and CDR2 are SGDLS and YYNGEE. Trimming at V came to 6 bases and at J to 8 bases, leaving 15 bases not matched to a gene. The CDR3 extends over 16 amino acids. The CDR3 DNA reads as TGTGCCAGCACCAAACTCCCCGGGGGGGTAGCGGGGGAGCTGTTTTTT. This encodes CASTKLPGGVAGELFF.

The chain carries TRBV29-1 and TRBJ2-7; D perhaps matches TRBD2 (6 bases). The CDR3 totals 15 residues. Germline V lookup: CDR1 SQVTM, CDR2 ANQGSEA. V was shortened by 6 bases and J by 2 bases, with 20 bases between the two germline ends. The CDR3 spells CSVRLGRDFTYEQYF. DNA for the CDR3: TGCAGCGTCCGACTAGGCCGGGACTTCACCTACGAGCAGTACTTC.

V is TRBV5-6 and J is TRBJ2-7, with 7 bases that match TRBD1. CDR1 and CDR2 from the germline V gene are SGHDT and YYEEEE. There are 15 residues in the CDR3. J was trimmed by 3 bases and V by 0 bases; bases with no gene match: 6. CDR3 in amino acids: CASSLGTGANYEQYF. The CDR3 bases are TGTGCCAGCAGCTTGGGTACAGGGGCGAACTACGAGCAGTACTTC.

The chain couples TRBV5-1 to TRBJ1-1, with TRBD1 identical over 7 bases. The CDR3 consists of 14 residues. CDR1 and CDR2 (germline): SGHRS, YFSETQ. The trim removed 4 bases at V and 1 base at J, leaving 4 bases unmatched. CDR3 sequence: CASSPTGRNTEAFF. The CDR3 nucleotides read TGCGCCAGCAGCCCGACAGGGAGGAACACTGAAGCTTTCTTT.

This chain links TRBV4-2 with TRBJ2-1, with TRBD1 identical over 11 bases. Trimming took 4 bases from V and 7 from J; bases not matched to a gene: 6. The V gene's germline CDR1 is LGHNA and CDR2 YNFKEQ. The CDR3 has 15 residues. CDR3 sequence (DNA): TGTGCCAGCAGCCTCGGACAGGGGGCGGGAAATGAGCAGTTCTTC. Protein: CASSLGQGAGNEQFF.

In this sample, this clone turned up once. The J gene is TRBJ2-1, the V gene TRBV5-6; the match to TRBD1 covers 12 bases. V lost 2 bases, J lost 8 bases, and 2 bases stayed unmatched. The germline V gene has CDR1 SGHDT and CDR2 YYEEEE. The CDR3 loop spans 14 amino acids. CDR3: CASSFGTGGYEQFF. DNA for the CDR3: TGTGCCAGCAGCTTCGGGACAGGGGGCTATGAGCAGTTCTTC.

This clone is a singleton in its sample. The chain uses TRBV19 and TRBJ2-1; D not resolved. The germline CDR1 and CDR2 sequences are LNHDA and SQIVND (reference sequence). V lost 5 bases, J lost 0 bases, and 11 bases lay in between. CDR3 length equals 15 residues. The CDR3 reads CASSPYLSSYNEQFF. The DNA of the CDR3 is TGTGCCAGTAGTCCCTATCTAAGCTCCTACAATGAGCAGTTCTTC.

This clone was recorded only once. The V and J genes are TRBV10-3 and TRBJ2-3; 10 bases are shared with TRBD1. J was trimmed by 6 bases and V by 7 bases; bases with no gene match: 1. This CDR3 is 12 amino acids long. CDR1 is ENHRY, CDR2 SYGVKD, per germline. The CDR3 loop is CAIMGQGDTQYF. The CDR3 nucleotides read TGTGCCATCATGGGACAGGGGGATACGCAGTATTTT.

The chain recombines TRBV6-6 with TRBJ1-4, with D possibly being TRBD1 (5 bases). V lost 8 bases to trimming and J lost 11 bases, with 12 bases between them. CDR3 length: 11 residues. Germline V gene data show CDR1 as MNHNY and CDR2 as SVGAGI (reference sequence). CDR3 sequence: CASLNKGKLFF. As DNA, the CDR3 is TGTGCCAGCCTTAATAAGGGGAAACTGTTTTTT.

This clone came up a few times. The gene calls are TRBV6-2 or TRBV6-3 and TRBJ1-1; D perhaps matches TRBD1 (6 bases). The V and J ends lost 6 bases and 5 bases respectively, with 16 bases between them. Germline loops: CDR1 MNHEY, CDR2 SVGEGT. There are 14 residues in the CDR3. CDR3 sequence (DNA): TGTGCCAGCAGGCCTAGGGGTCAGGGGACTGAAGCTTTCTTT. It yields the protein CASRPRGQGTEAFF.

This chain links TRBV21-1 with TRBJ2-7; the D call in the table, TRBD2, was not verified against the DNA. TRBV21-1 constitutes a pseudogene. This CDR3 is 16 amino acids long. The CDR3 nucleotides read TGTGCCAGCAGCAAAGAAGTGGTGAAGTCAAGCAACGAGCAGTACTTC. It is translated as CASSKEVVKSSNEQYF.

The rearrangement links TRBV11-2 to TRBJ1-1; 7 bases line up with TRBD1. The CDR3 is made up of 13 amino acids. J lost 5 bases, V lost 4 bases, and 4 bases had no gene match. Germline V gene lookup returns CDR1 SGHAT and CDR2 FQNNGV. CDR3 residues: CASSSNRGTEAFF. CDR3 bases: TGTGCCAGCAGCTCTAACAGGGGTACTGAAGCTTTCTTT.

This clone occurred once. The chain carries TRBV19 and TRBJ1-3; D is possibly TRBD1 (5 bases). The germline V and J ends were trimmed by 10 bases and 0 bases, with 16 bases remaining between them. CDR1 is LNHDA and CDR2 is SQIVND in the germline V gene (reference sequence). CDR3 size: 15 residues. CDR3 nucleotides: TGTGCCACCCAGTCTCGGGGGAACTCTGGAAACACCATATATTTT. As protein: CATQSRGNSGNTIYF.

The J gene is TRBJ2-7, the V gene TRBV6-5; 7 bases align to TRBD2. Germline lookup yields CDR1 MNHEY and CDR2 SVGAGI. V was pared by 4 bases and J by 1 base, with 4 bases of the junction left unmatched. This CDR3 spans 14 amino acids. CDR3 sequence reads: CASSFQRGSYEQYF. CDR3 in DNA: TGTGCCAGCAGTTTCCAGCGGGGTTCCTACGAGCAGTACTTC.